This TCR beta chain stems from a study of CXCR3-negative and CXCR3-positive naive CD8 T cells (dated by TCRdb to about 2019). Turning to the overall study: In total, 130 million to 150 million TRB reads were obtained, which works out to roughly 1.5 +/- 0.3 million reads per library. The diversity and physicochemical repertoire analyses included under 12 donors pooled from two independent experiments. The TRBV-TRBJ cluster analysis covered naive subsets from 5 donors and memory cells from 3 donors.

Each CD8+ T cell subset was flow-sorted in triplicate, with over 250,000 cells per subset placed directly into RLT lysis buffer. To exclude memory contaminants, naive CD8+ T cells were stringently defined as CD45RO-CCR7+CD27+CD95-. Peripheral blood mononuclear cells were isolated from buffy coats by standard density gradient centrifugation. A FACSAria III was used to flow-sort naive CD8+ T cells into CXCR3-negative and CXCR3-positive populations. An RNeasy Mini Kit was used to extract total RNA from the sorted cells. TCRdb records NextSeq 550 as the sequencer. The Human TCR Profiling Kit (MiLaboratory) was used to prepare UMI-labeled 5' RACE TRB cDNA libraries. cDNA synthesis used the entire amount of extracted RNA, and PCR amplification then used the entire amount of cDNA produced. The libraries were made side by side, with each library going through the same number of PCR cycles. The study's processing was this. With a requirement of at least two reads per UMI, MIGEC and MiXCR extracted about 52,000 +/- 9,100 unique UMI-labeled TRB cDNA molecules per library. An average of roughly 40,000 +/- 10,000 functional in-frame TRB CDR3 nucleotide clonotypes without stop codons was found per library. After downsampling to 5000 UMI-labeled TRB molecules per sample, diversity metrics, including normalized Shannon-Wiener and Chao1, were computed in VDJtools. Clonotype-size-weighted physicochemical properties of the central five CDR3 residues (interaction energy, strength, volume and Kidera factor 4) were computed in VDJtools. TCRdb reanalyzed the reads, keeping one entry per CDR3 protein sequence and omitting DNA. Here the V and J calls rest on TCRdb's processing, not on the authors' analysis. This sample's table carries around 63,000 distinct CDR3 sequences. Roughly 4.4% of the sample comes from the top ten.

Paper-wide results and their limitations: Surface CD5, linked to self-reactivity in mice, was comparable between naive subsets; TCR interaction strength was therefore also inferred from TRB CDR3 physicochemical properties. Because CXCR3 expression was partially decreased after cryopreservation, freshly isolated PBMCs were used for most assays. Similar TRBV-TRBJ usage was shown by naive CXCR3-negative and CXCR3-positive cells from the same donor, whereas distinct patterns were shown by memory cells. TRB CDR3s from CXCR3-positive naive cells showed higher hydrophobicity (lower Kidera factor 4), lower energy, and higher strength and volume indices than CXCR3-negative naive cells. Both naive subsets had comparably high repertoire diversity, while memory CD8+ T cells had much lower repertoire diversity.

With respect to this clonotype: The specificity of this receptor is unknown.

CDR1 and CDR2 are drawn from the germline V gene: SQVTM, ANQGSEA. The CDR3 starts with the cysteine, ends with the phenylalanine, and has 11 residues. Only the protein sequence is given. The clonotype originates from a human donor in good health. Some clones in this sample may be carry-over from other donors' samples. The chain couples TRBV29-1 to TRBJ2-1. Sequenced material: naive CXCR3+ CD8+ T cells from blood. The cell subset or site tag for this specimen amounts to: CD45RO-CCR7+CD27+CD95- naive CD8+ T cells expressing CXCR3 (TNR3+). The CDR3 is CSVDRLGEQFF.